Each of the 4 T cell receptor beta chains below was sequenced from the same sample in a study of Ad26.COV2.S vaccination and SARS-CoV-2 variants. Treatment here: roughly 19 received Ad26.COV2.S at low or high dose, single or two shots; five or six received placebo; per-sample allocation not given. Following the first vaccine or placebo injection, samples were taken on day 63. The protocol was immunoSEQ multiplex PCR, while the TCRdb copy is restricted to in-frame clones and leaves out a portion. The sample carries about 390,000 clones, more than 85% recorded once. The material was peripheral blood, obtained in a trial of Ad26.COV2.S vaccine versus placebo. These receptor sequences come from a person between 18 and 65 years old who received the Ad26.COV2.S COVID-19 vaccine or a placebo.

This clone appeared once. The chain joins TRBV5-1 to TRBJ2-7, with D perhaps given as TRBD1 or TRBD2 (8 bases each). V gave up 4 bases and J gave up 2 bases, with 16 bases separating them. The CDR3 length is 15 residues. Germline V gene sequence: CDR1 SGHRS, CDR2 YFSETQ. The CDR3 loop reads CASSREGTGAYEQYF. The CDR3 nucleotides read TGCGCCAGCAGCCGGGAGGGGACAGGAGCCTACGAGCAGTACTTC.

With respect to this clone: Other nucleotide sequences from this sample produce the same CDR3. The CDR3 loop is CASSLGAFMNTEAFF. The CDR3 bases are TGTGCCAGCAGCCTAGGGGCCTTTATGAACACTGAAGCTTTCTTT. The chain has TRBV7-8 and TRBJ1-1; perhaps TRBD1 as D (5 bases). Germline V gene sequence: CDR1 SGHVS, CDR2 FQNEAQ. The CDR3 covers 15 residues. V lost 5 bases to trimming and J lost 0 bases, with 13 bases between them.

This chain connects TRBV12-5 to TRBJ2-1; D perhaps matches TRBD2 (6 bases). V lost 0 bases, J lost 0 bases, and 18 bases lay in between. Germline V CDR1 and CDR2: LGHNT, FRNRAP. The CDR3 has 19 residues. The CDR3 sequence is CASGLVTGVLGSSYNEQFF. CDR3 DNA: TGTGCTAGTGGTTTGGTTACGGGGGTCCTAGGGAGCTCCTACAATGAGCAGTTCTTC.

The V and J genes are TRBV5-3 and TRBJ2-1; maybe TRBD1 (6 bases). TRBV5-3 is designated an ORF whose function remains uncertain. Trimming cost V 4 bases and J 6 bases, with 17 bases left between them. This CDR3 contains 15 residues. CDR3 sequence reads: CARSRTGCGRNEQFF. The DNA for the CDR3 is TGTGCCAGAAGCAGAACAGGGTGCGGGCGCAATGAGCAGTTCTTC.